A selection of T cell receptor beta chains follows, all from one sample in a study of T-cell reconstitution after alpha-beta-depleted transplantation in children. TCRdb independently ran MiXCR on the PCR reads; one entry per CDR3 protein. Of a few hundred thousand distinct CDR3 sequences listed, under 8.5% were seen once; the top ten hold 5.5% to 6.5%. The input for sequencing was PBMCs, taken before TCRalphabeta/CD19-depleted stem cell transplant. The receptors stem from a boy younger than 10 with acute lymphoblastic leukemia, due to receive a stem cell transplant. Both conserved end residues are trimmed from each CDR3. Each record gives: J gene, V gene, clone size, CDR3 protein. Clone size is stated in some rows and not others, as once, few, many or a class when expanded.

J: TRBJ1-1
V: TRBV19
size: many
CDR3: ASRGDPEAF

J: TRBJ2-1
V: TRBV10-3
size: many
CDR3: AISPGSHNEQF

J: TRBJ1-2
V: TRBV7-2
size: few
CDR3: ASSPDRGVGYT

J: TRBJ2-5
V: TRBV29-1
size: many
CDR3: SVAGVVQGGETQY

J: TRBJ2-7
V: TRBV20-1
size: few
CDR3: SAPISGGVYEQY

J: TRBJ1-5
V: TRBV7-9
size: few
CDR3: ASSGEGGISRQPQH

J: TRBJ2-5
V: TRBV6-2/TRBV6-3
size: few
CDR3: ASSPSGHGQETQY

J: TRBJ2-7
V: TRBV21-1
size: .
CDR3: ASSTPDTLRSYEQY

J: TRBJ2-7
V: TRBV20-1
size: many
CDR3: SATSPSTYEQY

J: TRBJ1-5
V: TRBV27
size: many
CDR3: ASSSTPWGNQPQH

J: TRBJ1-2
V: TRBV5-5
size: many
CDR3: ASSLAVNPTDGYT

J: TRBJ2-3
V: TRBV28
size: many
CDR3: ASSLPGTETDTQY

J: TRBJ2-2
V: TRBV5-5
size: many
CDR3: ASTVSFANTGELF

J: TRBJ2-2
V: TRBV5-1
size: many
CDR3: ASSSTWTANTGELF

J: TRBJ2-5
V: TRBV18
size: few
CDR3: ASSPGALQETQY

J: TRBJ1-1
V: TRBV12-3/TRBV12-4
size: many
CDR3: ASKDRKGNTEAF

J: TRBJ2-2
V: TRBV3-1
size: .
CDR3: ASSRQGRDTGELF

J: TRBJ2-1
V: TRBV11-2
size: many
CDR3: ASSSTEYNEQF

J: TRBJ2-5
V: TRBV29-1
size: many
CDR3: SVIDSKTQY

J: TRBJ2-7
V: TRBV11-2
size: many
CDR3: ASSTLAGYYEQY

J: TRBJ1-5
V: TRBV20-1
size: .
CDR3: SPRSGPQH

J: TRBJ2-1
V: TRBV2
size: many
CDR3: ASSARLAGSYNEQF

J: TRBJ2-1
V: TRBV29-1
size: .
CDR3: SVSGLAGDNEQF

J: TRBJ1-3
V: TRBV28
size: few
CDR3: ASSRVVESGNTIY

J: TRBJ1-3
V: TRBV12-3/TRBV12-4
size: .
CDR3: ASSLGPDRVGNTIY

J: TRBJ2-6
V: TRBV5-1
size: few
CDR3: ASSRGEDLSGANVLT

J: TRBJ2-2
V: TRBV20-1
size: many
CDR3: SAAKPLVGAGELF

J: TRBJ2-2
V: TRBV16
size: .
CDR3: ASGTRTGSTGELF

J: TRBJ2-7
V: TRBV14
size: many
CDR3: ASSLGGSTYEQY

J: TRBJ2-3
V: TRBV9
size: few
CDR3: ASSPRGGSITDTQY

J: TRBJ1-5
V: TRBV28
size: many
CDR3: ASSPRVRNQPQH

J: TRBJ2-7
V: TRBV28
size: medium-sized
CDR3: ASSLKYEQY

J: TRBJ1-3
V: TRBV6-1
size: many
CDR3: ASSGGPHSGNTIY

J: TRBJ1-1
V: TRBV29-1
size: many
CDR3: SVEEGKNTEAF

J: TRBJ2-7
V: TRBV29-1
size: .
CDR3: SVMGQGVTYEQY

J: TRBJ2-3
V: TRBV9
size: many
CDR3: ASSLPPAGDTDTQY

J: TRBJ1-1
V: TRBV4-2
size: few
CDR3: ASSQEGPGTEAF

J: TRBJ1-1
V: TRBV7-8
size: few
CDR3: ASSLVGSEAF

J: TRBJ2-2
V: TRBV12-3/TRBV12-4
size: .
CDR3: ASSLGADPAGELF

J: TRBJ2-7
V: TRBV28
size: many
CDR3: ASSLLRQGDYEQY

J: TRBJ1-6
V: TRBV7-9
size: .
CDR3: ATSRDRRESPLH

J: TRBJ2-7
V: TRBV6-5
size: many
CDR3: ASSYSLRDASYEQY